This section outlines one T cell receptor beta chain sequence together with its context. This record comes from a study of blood T cell repertoires in COVID-19. Per the original methods: How many nucleated cells were present was estimated from reference gene primer amplification. Measured with immunoSEQ multiplex PCR; TCRdb has only the in-frame clones, and not every one. V and J calls and clone size follow that table, whereas D and trimming were derived from the DNA. Here the sample spans approximately 300,000 clones, around nine tenths being singletons. CDR1 is WSHSY, CDR2 SAAADI, per germline. The CDR3 consists of 15 residues. V shed 3 bases, J shed 5 bases, and the junction held 6 bases outside the gene matches. Living in 25 or so US areas, the participants were between roughly 18 and 90 years of age. The study counted Cohort 3 donors as recovered given two negative PCRs, clearance, or symptom resolution.

The source is a man between 60 and 70 years old who had recovered from COVID-19. The gene calls are TRBV10-2 and TRBJ2-3, with 9 bases that match TRBD2. The material sequenced was PBMCs or T cells enriched from blood (not recorded which). The CDR3 loop reads CASSDGGRARDTQYF. CDR3 coding DNA: TGCGCCAGCAGTGATGGCGGGAGGGCCAGAGATACGCAGTATTTT.